The clone carrying this T cell receptor (beta chain) has ten or more counts. Antigen unknown. These data belong to a study of CD8 T cells in ankylosing spondylitis. Broader study findings: In ankylosing spondylitis blood, a motif of eight highly homologous TCR beta variants appeared characteristic.

The TCR beta libraries were generated through quantitative 5'-RACE incorporating molecular barcodes. A single record per CDR3 protein comes from TCRdb applying MiXCR to the 5' RACE reads. The data hold hundreds of thousands of distinct CDR3 sequences, with 12% observed a single time. The germline V gene encodes CDR1 LGHDT and CDR2 YNNKEL (reference sequence). The CDR3 has 14 amino acids. Trimming cost V 0 bases and J 4 bases, with 7 bases left between them. V is TRBV3-1 and J is TRBJ2-1; no reliable D call. The receptor comes from a male donor with ankylosing spondylitis. The sequencing input was blood, either unsorted or a sorted T cell fraction (not recorded which). The CDR3 DNA reads as TGTGCCAGCAGCCAAGATGCCCGGTACAATGAGCAGTTCTTC. Translation: CASSQDARYNEQFF.